Listed below are T cell receptor beta chains from one sample, sequenced in a study of cytomegalovirus exposure and HLA in healthy donors. TCRdb's table, derived via immunoSEQ multiplex PCR, lists solely in-frame clones and lacks some. This listing includes 150,000 or so clones. Sequencing was done on a sample of PBMCs. These receptors all come from a man aged 30 to 45 in good health and CMV-seronegative. The CDR3 runs from the conserved cysteine through the conserved F or W. A D gene is named only where the DNA matches it firmly.

V gene: TRBV28
D gene: NA
J gene: TRBJ2-5
CDR3 protein: CASNLPPSEAQYF
CDR3 DNA: TGTGCCAGCAATTTACCCCCTTCCGAGGCCCAGTACTTC

V gene: TRBV6-1
D gene: TRBD1
J gene: TRBJ1-5
CDR3 protein: CARWRGDRIHQPQHF
CDR3 DNA: TGTGCCCGTTGGAGGGGGGACAGGATACATCAGCCCCAGCATTTT

V gene: TRBV2
D gene: TRBD2
J gene: TRBJ2-5
CDR3 protein: CASRPLAGRETQYF
CDR3 DNA: TGTGCCAGCAGGCCACTAGCGGGCCGAGAGACCCAGTACTTC

V gene: TRBV5-6
D gene: NA
J gene: TRBJ2-1
CDR3 protein: CASSTRGARNEQFF
CDR3 DNA: TGTGCCAGCAGCACCAGGGGTGCGCGGAATGAGCAGTTCTTC

V gene: TRBV5-4
D gene: TRBD1
J gene: TRBJ1-3
CDR3 protein: CASSLVRTGGDSGNTIYF
CDR3 DNA: TGTGCCAGCAGCCTTGTAAGGACAGGGGGAGACTCTGGAAACACCATATATTTT

V gene: TRBV29-1
D gene: NA
J gene: TRBJ1-1
CDR3 protein: CSSGGWGEAFF
CDR3 DNA: TGCAGCAGCGGGGGCTGGGGTGAAGCTTTCTTT

V gene: TRBV5-1
D gene: NA
J gene: TRBJ1-1
CDR3 protein: CASSSGVEAFF
CDR3 DNA: TGCGCCAGCAGCTCCGGGGTGGAGGCTTTCTTT

V gene: TRBV11-2
D gene: NA
J gene: TRBJ1-1
CDR3 protein: CASSLVPEGNTEAFF
CDR3 DNA: TGTGCCAGCAGCTTAGTCCCGGAGGGGAACACTGAAGCTTTCTTT

V gene: TRBV9
D gene: NA
J gene: TRBJ2-4
CDR3 protein: CASSVGSGIGNIQYF
CDR3 DNA: TGTGCCAGCAGCGTCGGTTCAGGGATAGGAAACATTCAGTACTTC

V gene: TRBV9
D gene: TRBD1
J gene: TRBJ1-5
CDR3 protein: CASSGGTADQPRHF
CDR3 DNA: TGTGCCAGCAGCGGAGGGACAGCCGATCAGCCCCGGCATTTT

V gene: TRBV4-3
D gene: TRBD2
J gene: TRBJ2-7
CDR3 protein: CASSQDLRAVAGDYEQYF
CDR3 DNA: TGCGCCAGCAGCCAAGATCTCCGGGCGGTAGCGGGAGACTACGAGCAGTACTTC

V gene: TRBV11-3
D gene: NA
J gene: TRBJ2-2
CDR3 protein: CASSQGAGNTGELFF
CDR3 DNA: TGTGCCAGCAGCCAAGGTGCAGGGAACACCGGGGAGCTGTTTTTT

V gene: TRBV28
D gene: TRBD1
J gene: TRBJ1-2
CDR3 protein: CASSPGGTGSKRANYGYTF
CDR3 DNA: TGTGCCAGCAGTCCAGGTGGGACAGGTTCTAAGCGGGCAAACTATGGCTACACCTTC

V gene: TRBV5-4
D gene: TRBD2
J gene: TRBJ2-7
CDR3 protein: CASSFGREDSYEQYF
CDR3 DNA: TGTGCCAGCAGCTTCGGGCGGGAGGACTCCTACGAGCAGTACTTC

V gene: TRBV14
D gene: TRBD2
J gene: TRBJ2-7
CDR3 protein: CASSAGLVNEQYF
CDR3 DNA: TGTGCCAGCAGCGCAGGACTAGTAAACGAGCAGTACTTC

V gene: TRBV7-8
D gene: TRBD2
J gene: TRBJ2-3
CDR3 protein: CASSLVTSGLSRTDTQYF
CDR3 DNA: TGTGCCAGCAGCTTGGTGACTAGCGGCTTATCCCGCACAGATACGCAGTATTTT

V gene: TRBV6-5
D gene: NA
J gene: TRBJ2-2
CDR3 protein: CASRSSSTGELFF
CDR3 DNA: TGTGCCTCCAGGTCCAGCAGCACCGGGGAGCTGTTTTTT

V gene: TRBV28
D gene: NA
J gene: TRBJ1-5
CDR3 protein: CASSLGRGFQAQHF
CDR3 DNA: TGTGCCAGCAGTTTAGGGCGGGGTTTTCAAGCCCAGCATTTT

V gene: TRBV2
D gene: TRBD2
J gene: TRBJ2-5
CDR3 protein: CASSKLGLAGERREETQYF
CDR3 DNA: TGTGCCAGCAGTAAACTGGGACTAGCGGGAGAGCGGAGGGAAGAGACCCAGTACTTC

V gene: TRBV12-1
D gene: NA
J gene: TRBJ2-1
CDR3 protein: CASSFASGPLRNEQFF
CDR3 DNA: TGTGCCAGCAGCTTTGCTAGCGGTCCCCTCCGGAATGAGCAGTTCTTC

V gene: TRBV5-1
D gene: TRBD1
J gene: TRBJ2-7
CDR3 protein: CASSLGTGLDEQYF
CDR3 DNA: TGCGCCAGCAGCCTAGGGACAGGGTTGGACGAGCAGTACTTC

V gene: TRBV28
D gene: TRBD2
J gene: TRBJ2-1
CDR3 protein: CASSLLGTSGYNEQFF
CDR3 DNA: TGTGCCAGCAGTTTATTGGGGACTAGCGGTTACAATGAGCAGTTCTTC

V gene: TRBV7-6
D gene: TRBD1
J gene: TRBJ1-3
CDR3 protein: CASSLKQGAGNTIYF
CDR3 DNA: TGTGCCAGCAGCTTAAAACAGGGGGCTGGAAACACCATATATTTT

V gene: TRBV5-1
D gene: TRBD1
J gene: TRBJ1-1
CDR3 protein: CASSEQTGVPEAFF
CDR3 DNA: TGCGCCAGCAGCGAACAAACAGGGGTACCTGAAGCTTTCTTT

V gene: TRBV5-4
D gene: NA
J gene: TRBJ2-1
CDR3 protein: CASSLEQGAYNEQFF
CDR3 DNA: TGTGCCAGCAGCTTGGAACAGGGCGCCTACAATGAGCAGTTCTTC

V gene: TRBV7-2
D gene: NA
J gene: TRBJ1-5
CDR3 protein: CASSLGGQPQHF
CDR3 DNA: TGTGCCAGCAGCTTAGGAGGGCAGCCCCAGCATTTT

V gene: TRBV5-1
D gene: TRBD2
J gene: TRBJ2-5
CDR3 protein: CASSLLAGGGALPETQYF
CDR3 DNA: TGCGCCAGCAGCTTGCTAGCGGGAGGAGGGGCCCTCCCTGAGACCCAGTACTTC

V gene: TRBV7-2
D gene: TRBD2
J gene: TRBJ2-3
CDR3 protein: CASSLYVRTSGSTDTQYF
CDR3 DNA: TGTGCCAGCAGCTTATATGTCCGGACTAGCGGGAGCACAGATACGCAGTATTTT